The rows below give T cell receptor beta chains drawn from one sample of a study of T cells after yellow fever vaccination. Using its own MiXCR run on the 5' RACE reads, TCRdb lists one record per CDR3 protein. Of under 200,000 distinct CDR3 sequences listed, approximately 11% are singletons. The sample here was CD8+ T cells sorted from PBMCs, taken 15 days after the yellow fever booster vaccination. The receptors originated from a man in his late teens or twenties who received the YFV17D yellow fever vaccine. The CDR3 runs from the conserved cysteine through the conserved F or W. The D gene is left open where the match is weak. Size tells how often a clone was seen (once, few, many) or the class of an expanded clone, and some rows leave it out.

>TRBV7-9|TRBJ2-3|few|TRBD2
CASSLALAGTDTQYF
TGTGCCAGCAGCTTAGCGCTAGCGGGAACAGATACGCAGTATTTT
>TRBV27|TRBJ2-3|.|TRBD2
CASSLLGLAGESDTQYF
TGTGCCAGCAGTTTGTTGGGGCTAGCGGGGGAATCAGATACGCAGTATTTT
>TRBV7-9|TRBJ2-5|.|.
CASSLVAAVETQYF
TGTGCCAGCAGCTTAGTGGCGGCGGTGGAGACCCAGTACTTC
>TRBV21-1|TRBJ2-5|many|.
CASSKFHCLQETQYF
TGTGCCAGCAGCAAATTTCACTGCCTCCAAGAGACCCAGTACTTC
>TRBV7-8|TRBJ1-1|few|.
CASSPDGASEAFF
TGTGCCAGCAGCCCGGACGGAGCCTCAGAAGCTTTCTTT
>TRBV4-2|TRBJ2-5|few|TRBD2
CASSQGSGAQETQYF
TGTGCCAGCAGCCAAGGTAGCGGGGCCCAAGAGACCCAGTACTTC
>TRBV29-1|TRBJ2-1|many|.
CSVEASLSSSESSYNEQFF
TGCAGCGTTGAAGCCTCCTTATCCTCTAGCGAGAGCTCCTACAATGAGCAGTTCTTC
>TRBV7-9|TRBJ1-3|few|.
CASTWPGADTIYF
TGTGCCAGCACCTGGCCAGGGGCGGACACCATATATTTT
>TRBV6-2/TRBV6-3|TRBJ2-7|many|.
CASSWGGSSYEQYF
TGTGCCAGCAGTTGGGGAGGAAGCTCCTACGAGCAGTACTTC
>TRBV6-6|TRBJ1-2|few|.
CASSYSEQNYGYTF
TGTGCCAGCAGTTACTCGGAACAGAACTATGGCTACACCTTC
>TRBV27|TRBJ1-1|.|TRBD1
CASSLTGDEGTEAFF
TGTGCCAGCAGTTTAACAGGGGACGAGGGGACTGAAGCTTTCTTT
>TRBV6-2/TRBV6-3|TRBJ2-4|.|TRBD1
CASSSQGAWDIQYF
TGTGCCAGCAGTTCGCAGGGGGCGTGGGACATTCAGTACTTC
>TRBV10-3|TRBJ2-2|.|.
CAISESTTPGELFF
TGTGCCATCAGTGAGTCGACTACCCCCGGGGAGCTGTTTTTT
>TRBV5-1|TRBJ1-1|.|.
CASSLRGGGFTEAFF
TGCGCCAGCAGCTTGCGGGGAGGGGGATTCACTGAAGCTTTCTTT
>TRBV9|TRBJ2-3|few|.
CASSVAPAAGASTDTQYF
TGTGCCAGCAGCGTAGCTCCTGCCGCGGGGGCTAGCACAGATACGCAGTATTTT
>TRBV12-3/TRBV12-4|TRBJ2-1|.|TRBD1
CASSTGGPDNEQFF
TGTGCCAGCAGTACAGGGGGCCCTGACAATGAGCAGTTCTTC
>TRBV6-2/TRBV6-3|TRBJ2-2|few|TRBD2
CASSYLAEDTGELFF
TGTGCCAGCAGTTACCTAGCGGAGGACACCGGGGAGCTGTTTTTT
>TRBV4-2|TRBJ2-1|many|.
CASSQDVAINEQFF
TGTGCCAGCAGCCAAGATGTGGCGATCAATGAGCAGTTCTTC
>TRBV25-1|TRBJ2-7|few|.
CASRPARGLREEQYF
TGTGCCAGCAGACCCGCGCGAGGGTTAAGAGAAGAGCAGTACTTC
>TRBV6-5|TRBJ1-1|.|.
CASRLGGLSTEAFF
TGTGCCAGCAGATTGGGGGGTTTGAGCACTGAAGCTTTCTTT
>TRBV4-1|TRBJ1-2|few|TRBD1
CASSQARARTGSGYTF
TGCGCCAGCAGCCAAGCCCGGGCCAGGACAGGGTCTGGCTACACCTTC
>TRBV4-1|TRBJ1-5|few|TRBD1
CASSQTQGAGQPQHF
TGCGCCAGCAGCCAAACACAGGGGGCAGGTCAGCCCCAGCATTTT